Shown below are 26 T cell receptor beta chains from a single sample sequenced in a study of blood T cell repertoires in COVID-19. Sequencing used immunoSEQ multiplex PCR; TCRdb keeps in-frame clones, though not all of them. The sample has about 190,000 clones; around 76% are singletons. Sequencing was done on a sample of PBMCs or T cells enriched from blood (not recorded which). The origin of the receptors is a woman aged 45-60 years with acute COVID-19.

About this clone: As the CDR3 is not closed by the conserved phenylalanine or tryptophan, this likely results from a read error. The DNA is left out, because the CDR3 cannot be placed on it with certainty; the CDR3 is given as TCRdb lists it. The chain recombines TRBV2 with TRBJ1-2; the table gives TRBD1 as D, unverified against the DNA. Germline assignment: CDR1 SNHLY and CDR2 FYNNEI. The CDR3 length equals 11 residues, ends included. This CDR3 reads CASSSDRGLII.

The genes are TRBV18 and TRBJ2-6; D might be TRBD2 (6 bases). The CDR3 extends over 15 amino acids. CDR1 is KGHSH, CDR2 LQKENI, per germline. Trimming stripped 3 bases from V and 0 bases from J, with 6 bases between. The CDR3 reads CASSPGGSGANVLTF. In DNA, the CDR3 is TGTGCCAGCTCACCGGGGGGCTCTGGGGCCAACGTCCTGACTTTC.

The chain has TRBV11-2 and TRBJ2-5; TRBD1 agrees at 7 bases. This CDR3 comprises 14 residues. V lost 5 bases and J lost 3; bases outside the gene matches: 6. Germline CDR1 reads SGHAT; CDR2 reads FQNNGV. CDR3 protein: CASSPWTGEETQYF. DNA of the CDR3: TGTGCCAGCAGCCCTTGGACAGGTGAAGAGACCCAGTACTTC.

The chain uses TRBV19 and TRBJ2-2; the D is unclear. The CDR3 runs 15 residues. Trimming stripped 6 bases from V and 0 bases from J, with 11 bases between. CDR1 and CDR2 (germline): LNHDA, SQIVND (reference sequence). The CDR3 DNA reads TGTGCCAGTAGACAGAAACCCTCGAACACCGGGGAGCTGTTTTTT. Residues: CASRQKPSNTGELFF. Drawing the rest from reference TRBV19 and TRBJ2-2, the complete variable domain is DGGITQSPKYLFRKEGQNVTLSCEQNLNHDAMYWYRQDPGQGLRLIYYSQIVNDFQKGDIAEGYSVSREKKESFPLTVTSAQKNPTAFYLCASRQKPSNTGELFFGEGSRLTVL.

The genes are TRBV27 and TRBJ1-1; TRBD1 might be the D (6 bases). V was shortened by 2 bases and J by 3 bases, with 13 bases between the two germline ends. CDR3 length: 15 amino acids. Germline CDR1 and CDR2: MNHEY and SMNVEV (reference sequence). The DNA of the CDR3 is TGTGCCAGCAGTTTAAAAACAGGGTACGACACTGAAGCTTTCTTT. Protein sequence: CASSLKTGYDTEAFF.

The chain employs TRBV7-2 and TRBJ1-2; possible D gene TRBD1, 5 bases. CDR3 length equals 15 residues. Trimming cost V 3 bases and J 5 bases, with 16 bases left between them. Germline V gene sequence: CDR1 SGHTA, CDR2 FQGNSA. The CDR3 loop is CASSLGQGGWYGYTF. The CDR3 nucleotides read TGTGCCAGCAGCTTGGGGCAGGGAGGTTGGTATGGCTACACCTTC. Variable domain in full (rest from reference TRBV7-2 and TRBJ1-2): GAGVSQSPSNKVTEKGKDVELRCDPISGHTALYWYRQSLGQGLEFLIYFQGNSAPDKSGLPSDRFSAERTGGSVSTLTIQRTQQEDSAVYLCASSLGQGGWYGYTFGSGTRLTVV.

This chain joins TRBV6-2 or TRBV6-3 and TRBJ2-1; 16 bases map to TRBD2. The CDR3 has 18 amino acids. The germline gives CDR1 MNHEY, CDR2 SVGEGT. With V trimmed by 0 bases and J by 7 bases, 6 bases remained unmatched. CDR3 region: CASSYSGLAGGSLNEQFF. CDR3 in DNA: TGTGCCAGCAGTTACTCGGGACTAGCGGGGGGGAGTTTGAATGAGCAGTTCTTC.

This clone appeared a few times. V and J are TRBV27 and TRBJ1-5, with a possible D match to TRBD1 (6 bases). Trimming took 6 bases from V and 4 from J, leaving 7 bases between them. Germline CDR1 MNHEY, CDR2 SMNVEV (reference sequence). This CDR3 has 12 amino acids. In DNA form, the CDR3 reads TGTGCCAGCAGCACAGGGAATCAGCCCCAGCATTTT. It codes for CASSTGNQPQHF.

The chain couples TRBV6-5 to TRBJ2-7, with unresolved D. There are 13 residues in the CDR3. V gave up 0 bases and J gave up 2 bases, with 5 bases separating them. Germline V CDR1 and CDR2: MNHEY, SVGAGI. The CDR3 region is CASSYSGAYEQYV. The CDR3 DNA is TGTGCCAGCAGTTACTCCGGAGCCTACGAGCAGTACGTC.

The rearrangement joins TRBV11-2 to TRBJ2-3, with 15 bases matching TRBD2. CDR3 length: 19 amino acids. Trimming cost V 5 bases and J 0 bases; bases outside gene matches: 9. Germline CDR1 SGHAT, CDR2 FQNNGV. CDR3 sequence: CASSVRTSGGVSSTDTQYF. The CDR3 DNA reads as TGTGCCAGCAGCGTCAGGACTAGCGGGGGGGTCTCTAGCACAGATACGCAGTATTTT.

The chain is built from TRBV4-2 and TRBJ1-2; 7 nucleotides agree with TRBD1. The V gene end was trimmed by 1 base and the J gene end by 6 bases; junction bases not matched to a gene: 5. CDR1 and CDR2 (germline): LGHNA, YNFKEQ. The CDR3 consists of 14 residues. CDR3 residues: CASSQGGQVHGYTF. CDR3 nucleotides: TGTGCCAGCAGCCAAGGCGGACAGGTCCATGGCTACACCTTC.

V usage is TRBV7-6 and J usage is TRBJ2-2, with D perhaps TRBD1 (5 bases). The CDR3 sequence is 15 residues long. Germline values: CDR1 SGHVS, CDR2 FNYEAQ. Trimming shortened V by 5 bases and J by 1 base, and 11 bases separated the two germline ends. CDR3: CASSPDSLNTGELFF. CDR3 bases: TGTGCCAGCAGCCCAGACAGTCTGAACACCGGGGAGCTGTTTTTT.

The chain has TRBV3-1 (or the pseudogene TRBV3-2) and TRBJ2-1, with 10 nucleotides matching TRBD1. CDR1 LGHDT and CDR2 YNNKEL come from the germline V gene (reference sequence). The V gene end was trimmed by 0 bases and the J gene end by 6 bases; junction bases not matched to a gene: 5. CDR3 size: 16 residues. This chain's CDR3 is CASSQDRGQGTNEQFF. The CDR3 DNA is TGTGCCAGCAGCCAAGATCGGGGACAGGGGACCAATGAGCAGTTCTTC.

There are a few counts of this clone. The chain employs TRBV6-5 and TRBJ1-4; unclear D gene. V was clipped by 6 bases and J by 3 bases, with 14 bases between them. This CDR3 is 15 amino acids long. Germline V gene data show CDR1 as MNHEY and CDR2 as SVGAGI. The CDR3 loop reads CASSNSGWANEKLFF. DNA of the CDR3: TGTGCCAGCAGCAACTCGGGGTGGGCTAATGAAAAACTGTTTTTT.

The rearrangement joins TRBV5-4 to TRBJ2-1; no reliable D call. The ends were cut back, 4 bases at V and 8 bases at J, with 13 bases in the middle. Germline V gene lookup returns CDR1 SGHNT and CDR2 YYREEE (reference sequence). The CDR3 runs 13 residues. CDR3 coding DNA: TGTGCCAGCAGCCGGAATCTTGAGGATGAGCAGTTCTTC. Encoded protein: CASSRNLEDEQFF.

Here the CDR3 reads CAWRPGDSSISPQHF. The CDR3 nucleotides are TGTGCCTGGAGACCCGGGGACAGCTCTATCAGCCCCCAGCATTTT. This rearrangement joins TRBV30 to TRBJ1-5; 7 bases are shared with TRBD1. Trimming cost V 3 bases and J 10 bases; bases outside gene matches: 15. The CDR3 spans 15 residues. Germline CDR1 and CDR2: GTSNPN and SVGIG (reference sequence).

The chain joins TRBV6-5 to TRBJ1-1; a possible D gene is TRBD1 (5 bases). V shed 4 bases and J shed 0 bases, with 9 bases lying between them. CDR1 is MNHEY, CDR2 SVGAGI, per germline. This CDR3 is built from 14 residues. The chain's CDR3 is CASSWTSMNTEAFF. The CDR3, as DNA: TGTGCCAGCAGTTGGACATCAATGAACACTGAAGCTTTCTTT.

This clone appeared a few times. The J gene is TRBJ2-5, the V gene TRBV5-4; D is undetermined. The germline V gene encodes CDR1 SGHNT and CDR2 YYREEE (reference sequence). V dropped 4 bases and J dropped 3 bases, with 7 bases sitting between them. The CDR3 contains 12 residues. The CDR3 sequence is CASSAPEETQYF. In nucleotides, the CDR3 is TGTGCCAGCAGCGCCCCAGAAGAGACCCAGTACTTC.

The CDR3 region is CASSPRGSGVAETQYF. CDR3 sequence (DNA): TGTGCCAGCTCCCCCCGGGGGAGCGGGGTGGCGGAGACCCAGTACTTC. The rearrangement joins TRBV18 to TRBJ2-5, with 7 bases aligning to TRBD2. CDR3 length: 16 residues. V lost 6 bases, J lost 5 bases, and 15 bases stayed unmatched. Germline CDR1 is KGHSH and CDR2 is LQKENI. Filled out from reference TRBV18 and TRBJ2-5, the complete variable domain reads NAGVMQNPRHLVRRRGQEARLRCSPMKGHSHVYWYRQLPEEGLKFMVYLQKENIIDESGMPKERFSAEFPKEGPSILRIQQVVRGDSAAYFCASSPRGSGVAETQYFGPGTRLLVL.

The chain uses TRBV27 and TRBJ2-3, with 13 bases lining up with TRBD2. The CDR3 length is 15 residues. The V gene's germline CDR1 is MNHEY and CDR2 SMNVEV (reference sequence). Losses at the gene ends were 3 bases for V and 7 bases for J; bases not matched to a gene: 4. Here the CDR3 DNA reads TGTGCCAGCAGTTTCAGACTAGCGGGGGGATATACGCAGTATTTT. Translated: CASSFRLAGGYTQYF.

V is TRBV19 and J is TRBJ2-6, with TRBD1 as a possible D gene (5 bases). CDR1 is LNHDA, CDR2 SQIVND, per germline (reference sequence). Trimming cost V 10 bases and J 2 bases, with 12 bases left between them. This CDR3 is 14 amino acids long. CDR3 residues: CATETATGANVLTF. DNA of the CDR3: TGTGCCACAGAGACAGCTACTGGGGCCAACGTCCTGACTTTC.

This sequence joins TRBV6-5 and TRBJ1-6, with TRBD1 identical over 7 bases. Trimming took 10 bases from V and 10 from J; bases not matched to a gene: 16. In germline, CDR1 is MNHEY, CDR2 SVGAGI. The length of the CDR3 is 15 residues. For the CDR3, the DNA is TGTGCCACCACCCCAAGGGGGGACAGCGGGTCACCCCTCCACTTT. Protein: CATTPRGDSGSPLHF.

This chain links TRBV14 with TRBJ2-3, with D possibly being TRBD2 (5 bases). The germline V and J ends were trimmed by 2 bases and 8 bases, with 14 bases remaining between them. The CDR3 extends over 14 amino acids. Germline V CDR1 and CDR2: SGHDN, FVKESK. The CDR3 region has the DNA TGTGCCAGCAGCCAACCGGGTCGGGGAGTTACGCAGTATTTT. Encoded protein: CASSQPGRGVTQYF.

This sequence joins TRBV6-5 and TRBJ2-7; D is perhaps TRBD1 (6 bases). The germline CDR1 and CDR2 sequences are MNHEY and SVGAGI. The CDR3 has 15 residues. Between the trimmed V and J ends, which lost 8 bases and 2 bases, there was a span of 19 bases. The CDR3 loop is CASGYRLSGAYEQYV. The CDR3 DNA reads TGTGCCAGCGGGTACAGGCTCTCAGGGGCCTACGAGCAGTACGTC.

In this sample, this clone turned up once. The chain recombines TRBV9 with TRBJ2-3, with 13 bases that match TRBD2. Trimming cost V 4 bases and J 11 bases; bases outside gene matches: 10. Per germline, CDR1 SGDLS and CDR2 YYNGEE. CDR3 length equals 15 residues. In nucleotides, the CDR3 is TGTGCCAGCAGCCCCGGGACTAGCGGGGCCCCAAGGCAGTATTTT. Translating it yields CASSPGTSGAPRQYF.

The chain couples TRBV6-5 to TRBJ1-1; D is unresolved. Germline assignment: CDR1 MNHEY and CDR2 SVGAGI. The CDR3 is 16 amino acids. Trimming cost V 4 bases and J 7 bases, with 22 bases left between them. CDR3 DNA: TGTGCCAGCAGTTTCCGTTCGGCAGGCTCTAATCATGAAGCTTTCTTT. Amino acid sequence: CASSFRSAGSNHEAFF.